The rows below give T cell receptor beta chains drawn from one sample of a study of post-analysis software for immune sequencing data. A single record per CDR3 protein comes from TCRdb applying MiXCR to the PCR reads. Of almost 700,000 distinct CDR3 sequences listed, approximately 59% were seen once; the top ten hold approximately 10%. The sample was blood. The receptors originated from a girl aged 2 to 10 with multiple sclerosis. Each CDR3 is given with its conserved first and last residue. Fields, in order: J gene, V gene, D gene, clone size, CDR3 DNA, CDR3 protein. D genes are given only for firm matches. The size of a clone is reported for some rows only, either as once, few or many, or as a class for expanded clones.

j_call: TRBJ2-3
v_call: TRBV29-1
d_call: .
clone_size: .
cdr3_nt: TGCAGCTTTGGGAATTCGTTCACAGATACGCAGTATTTT
cdr3_aa: CSFGNSFTDTQYF

j_call: TRBJ2-7
v_call: TRBV9
d_call: .
clone_size: .
cdr3_nt: TGTGCCAGCAGCGGCCCCGGGGGCGAGCAGTACTTC
cdr3_aa: CASSGPGGEQYF

j_call: TRBJ1-1
v_call: TRBV3-1
d_call: TRBD1
clone_size: .
cdr3_nt: TGTGCCAGCAGCCAATCAGGGGGTCGGGCTTTCTTT
cdr3_aa: CASSQSGGRAFF

j_call: TRBJ2-2
v_call: TRBV15
d_call: .
clone_size: .
cdr3_nt: TGTGCCACCAGCAGAGATCTGCCCGGGCCCGGGGAGCTGTTTTTT
cdr3_aa: CATSRDLPGPGELFF

j_call: TRBJ1-4
v_call: TRBV7-2
d_call: .
clone_size: .
cdr3_nt: TGTGCCAGCAGCTCAGCCGGACGGTGGAATGAAAAACTGTTTTTT
cdr3_aa: CASSSAGRWNEKLFF

j_call: TRBJ2-7
v_call: TRBV10-3
d_call: TRBD1
clone_size: few
cdr3_nt: TGTGCCATCAGGGGGGACAGTTTCTACGAGCAGTACTTC
cdr3_aa: CAIRGDSFYEQYF

j_call: TRBJ1-2
v_call: TRBV27
d_call: .
clone_size: .
cdr3_nt: TGTGCCAGCAGTCCCGGCGGGGAGGGGCTCTATGGCTACACCTTC
cdr3_aa: CASSPGGEGLYGYTF

j_call: TRBJ2-7
v_call: TRBV5-6
d_call: TRBD1
clone_size: .
cdr3_nt: TGTGCCAGCAGTTTAACAGGGGGCCGTAACGAGCAGTACTTC
cdr3_aa: CASSLTGGRNEQYF

j_call: TRBJ1-6
v_call: TRBV15
d_call: .
clone_size: .
cdr3_nt: TGTGCCACCAGTTTCAAGGGTGGGGGTTATAATTCACCCCTCCACTTT
cdr3_aa: CATSFKGGGYNSPLHF

j_call: TRBJ2-7
v_call: TRBV12-5
d_call: TRBD1
clone_size: .
cdr3_nt: TGTGCTAGTGGTCAAAACCCCGGGACAGGGGAGAAACCCTACGAGCAGTACTTC
cdr3_aa: CASGQNPGTGEKPYEQYF

j_call: TRBJ2-7
v_call: TRBV7-6
d_call: TRBD2
clone_size: few
cdr3_nt: TGTGCCAGCAGCTTTATAGCGGGAGGGGGGATCAACGAGCAGTACTTC
cdr3_aa: CASSFIAGGGINEQYF

j_call: TRBJ2-3
v_call: TRBV29-1
d_call: TRBD2
clone_size: .
cdr3_nt: TGCAGCGTTGATGGGACTAGCGGGGCTCACACAGATACGCAGTATTTT
cdr3_aa: CSVDGTSGAHTDTQYF

j_call: TRBJ2-1
v_call: TRBV6-5
d_call: TRBD2
clone_size: .
cdr3_nt: TGTGCCAGCAGCCGGGAGGGACTAGCGGGAGGTTATGAGCAGTTCTTC
cdr3_aa: CASSREGLAGGYEQFF

j_call: TRBJ1-1
v_call: TRBV20-1
d_call: .
clone_size: once
cdr3_nt: TGCAGTGCTAGAGACATCTCCCGGGGAGCTTTCTTT
cdr3_aa: CSARDISRGAFF

j_call: TRBJ1-1
v_call: TRBV20-1
d_call: TRBD1
clone_size: few
cdr3_nt: TGCAGTGCTAGGGACAGGAGTAACACTGAAGCTTTCTTT
cdr3_aa: CSARDRSNTEAFF

j_call: TRBJ1-1
v_call: TRBV29-1
d_call: .
clone_size: .
cdr3_nt: TGCAGCGTGGGGACCGGGAGGACTGAAGCTTTCTTT
cdr3_aa: CSVGTGRTEAFF

j_call: TRBJ2-3
v_call: TRBV7-3
d_call: TRBD2
clone_size: .
cdr3_nt: TGTGCCAGCAGCTCCGGGACTAGCGGGAGGACCTTCTCGCGAGATACGCAGTATTTT
cdr3_aa: CASSSGTSGRTFSRDTQYF

j_call: TRBJ1-2
v_call: TRBV5-1
d_call: .
clone_size: .
cdr3_nt: TGCGCCAGCAGCTTGGACCAATATGGCTACACCTTC
cdr3_aa: CASSLDQYGYTF

j_call: TRBJ2-5
v_call: TRBV5-5
d_call: TRBD2
clone_size: .
cdr3_nt: TGTGCCAGCAGCCTAACCCGACTAGCGGGACCGCAAGAGACCCAGTACTTC
cdr3_aa: CASSLTRLAGPQETQYF

j_call: TRBJ2-1
v_call: TRBV12-3/TRBV12-4
d_call: .
clone_size: .
cdr3_nt: TGTGCCAGCAGTTTATACAGCTTCGGAAATGAGCAGTTCTTC
cdr3_aa: CASSLYSFGNEQFF

j_call: TRBJ2-7
v_call: TRBV12-3/TRBV12-4
d_call: .
clone_size: .
cdr3_nt: TGTGCCAGCAGTTTAGAGGGCATAGCCTACGAGCAGTACTTC
cdr3_aa: CASSLEGIAYEQYF

j_call: TRBJ2-5
v_call: TRBV4-2
d_call: .
clone_size: .
cdr3_nt: TGTGCCAGCAGCCAAGAGGAATGGGGGGGCGGGCAAGAGACCCAGTACTTC
cdr3_aa: CASSQEEWGGGQETQYF

j_call: TRBJ2-3
v_call: TRBV9
d_call: TRBD2
clone_size: few
cdr3_nt: TGTGCCAGCAGCGTAGGAGCGGGGGGGCATGAAGATACGCAGTATTTT
cdr3_aa: CASSVGAGGHEDTQYF

j_call: TRBJ2-1
v_call: TRBV29-1
d_call: .
clone_size: few
cdr3_nt: TGCAGCGGGACTGCCGGGACCTTGAGCAATGAGCAGTTCTTC
cdr3_aa: CSGTAGTLSNEQFF

j_call: TRBJ2-3
v_call: TRBV7-2
d_call: TRBD2
clone_size: once
cdr3_nt: TGTGCCAGCAGCACACGGGGGGGCCCAGATACGCAGTATTTT
cdr3_aa: CASSTRGGPDTQYF

j_call: TRBJ2-1
v_call: TRBV29-1
d_call: .
clone_size: .
cdr3_nt: TGCAGCGTTGAACAGGGGGGATCACCCAATGAGCAGTTCTTC
cdr3_aa: CSVEQGGSPNEQFF

j_call: TRBJ1-6
v_call: TRBV10-3
d_call: .
clone_size: .
cdr3_nt: TGTGCCATCAGTGAGTCCGGGACCGGTTTATCACCCCTCCACTTT
cdr3_aa: CAISESGTGLSPLHF

j_call: TRBJ2-1
v_call: TRBV5-1
d_call: .
clone_size: .
cdr3_nt: TGCGCCAGCAGCTCCCCTCGGCCGGGTGAGCAGTTCTTC
cdr3_aa: CASSSPRPGEQFF

j_call: TRBJ1-2
v_call: TRBV12-3/TRBV12-4
d_call: .
clone_size: .
cdr3_nt: TGTGCCAGCAGCCCGGGACGGCGGGGACACTTCTATGGCTACACCTTC
cdr3_aa: CASSPGRRGHFYGYTF

j_call: TRBJ2-5
v_call: TRBV5-1
d_call: TRBD2
clone_size: .
cdr3_nt: TGCGCCAGCAGCTTCGGCCGGGGGGGGCAAGAGACCCAGTACTTC
cdr3_aa: CASSFGRGGQETQYF

j_call: TRBJ2-5
v_call: TRBV27
d_call: TRBD1
clone_size: once
cdr3_nt: TGTGCCAGCTCCCCCCAGGGGGCGGAGGAGCAGTACTTC
cdr3_aa: CASSPQGAEEQYF

j_call: TRBJ2-5
v_call: TRBV20-1
d_call: TRBD2
clone_size: few
cdr3_nt: TGCAGTGCTAGAGATCGGCTAGCGGGGGCACGTCAAGAGACCCAGTACTTC
cdr3_aa: CSARDRLAGARQETQYF

j_call: TRBJ2-7
v_call: TRBV3-1
d_call: .
clone_size: .
cdr3_nt: TGTGCCAGCAGCCACCCGGGACTGGGACACTACGAGCAGTACTTC
cdr3_aa: CASSHPGLGHYEQYF

j_call: TRBJ2-1
v_call: TRBV20-1
d_call: .
clone_size: .
cdr3_nt: TGCAGTGCCCTATCTGGCAGCGATCCCTACAATGAGCAGTTCTTC
cdr3_aa: CSALSGSDPYNEQFF

j_call: TRBJ2-5
v_call: TRBV4-1
d_call: .
clone_size: .
cdr3_nt: TGCGCCAGCAGCCAAGATGGTGGGGTCAAAGAGACCCAGTACTTC
cdr3_aa: CASSQDGGVKETQYF

j_call: TRBJ2-5
v_call: TRBV6-5
d_call: .
clone_size: .
cdr3_nt: TGTGCCAGCAGCCCCGACTGGCGGACCCAGTACTTC
cdr3_aa: CASSPDWRTQYF

j_call: TRBJ1-1
v_call: TRBV7-2
d_call: .
clone_size: .
cdr3_nt: TGTGCCAGCAGCCCTCCCAATCAACTTAGCACTGAAGCTTTCTTT
cdr3_aa: CASSPPNQLSTEAFF

j_call: TRBJ2-1
v_call: TRBV20-1
d_call: .
clone_size: once
cdr3_nt: TGCAGTGCTTCCACCACGTTGATCCAATACAATGAGCAGTTCTTC
cdr3_aa: CSASTTLIQYNEQFF